The 3 T cell receptor beta chains listed next were all sequenced from one sample in a study of cytomegalovirus exposure and HLA in healthy donors. Primers for the PCR totalled 60 Vbeta and 13 Jbeta. TCRdb keeps only in-frame clones here, not all; method: immunoSEQ multiplex PCR. This sample has some 250,000 clones, with approximately 81% found just once. Sequencing was performed on PBMCs. The receptors shown here come from a woman aged 55 to 70 in good health and CMV-seropositive.

The V call is TRBV9, the J call TRBJ1-3, with D perhaps TRBD1 (5 bases). Between the trimmed V and J ends, which lost 0 bases and 1 base, there was a span of 11 bases. The germline V gene encodes CDR1 SGDLS and CDR2 YYNGEE. This CDR3 is built from 16 residues. CDR3 in amino acids: CASSVAGSASGNTIYF. In DNA, the CDR3 is TGTGCCAGCAGCGTAGCAGGGTCGGCTTCTGGAAACACCATATATTTT.

The gene calls are TRBV28 and TRBJ1-5, with D unresolved. The CDR3 loop spans 11 amino acids. V was trimmed by 5 bases and J by 11 bases, leaving 10 bases between them. Germline CDR1 is MDHEN and CDR2 is SYDVKM. The CDR3 region has the DNA TGTGCCAGCAGTCCCGACTTGGCCCAGCATTTT. Translated, it gives CASSPDLAQHF. The full variable domain, with the rest looked up from reference TRBV28 and TRBJ1-5, is DVKVTQSSRYLVKRTGEKVFLECVQDMDHENMFWYRQDPGLGLRLIYFSYDVKMKEKGDIPEGYSVSREKKERFSLILESASTNQTSMYLCASSPDLAQHFGDGTRLSIL.

This clone has just a few counts. The rearrangement joins TRBV5-1 to TRBJ2-3; no firm D call. The CDR3 totals 15 residues. Trimming removed 3 bases at V and 2 bases at J, with 13 bases between. Germline assignment: CDR1 SGHRS and CDR2 YFSETQ. The CDR3 loop is CASSSWSGDTDTQYF. The CDR3 nucleotides are TGCGCCAGCAGCTCCTGGTCAGGTGACACAGATACGCAGTATTTT.